What follows is one TCR beta chain and its context. No cognate antigen has been identified for it. No per-base quality is available; no much larger clone lies one base away. This entry belongs to a study of identical twins listed by TCRdb under 2016. About the full investigation: To test whether fetal clonotypes persist, this study deep-sequenced TCR alpha and beta repertoires from monozygotic twins, from unrelated adults of various ages, and from cord blood. To rule out contamination, replicate twin experiments were performed at different times with different library preparation protocols.

All donors were healthy Caucasians. The twin cohort consisted of three pairs of female monozygotic twins, all aged roughly 18 to 29 years. Positive isolation kits from Invitrogen were used to isolate CD4+ and CD8+ T cell populations. From the cysteine up to the phenylalanine, the CDR3 has a length of 17 residues. Only the CDR3 part of the read is kept: 51 bases, read in frame from the first base. V is cut back by 4 bases and J by 0 bases, with 10 bases in the junction unmatched. CDR1 and CDR2 (DFQATT, SNEGSKA) derive from the germline V gene (reference sequence). The receptor library was made with 5' RACE. TCRdb records Illumina HiSeq 2000 as the sequencer. Template switching introduced a universal primer binding site; the final cDNA contained a unique molecular identifier, enabling accurate counting of TCR cDNA molecules. Specific primers in the conserved constant-segment region were used to synthesize first-strand cDNA for the TCR alpha and beta chains. To control for contamination, every cDNA library carried two barcodes: a SMART-Mk sample barcode plus Illumina barcodes. TruSeq adapter sequences and Illumina sample barcodes were added in two successive PCR steps. The Illumina HiSeq platform was used with custom primers to sequence TCR alpha and beta cDNA libraries. In the paper's pipeline: MiGEC was used to process raw reads and extract unique molecular identifiers, and MiXCR was used to find CDR3 positions. Recombination models were inferred per individual with the repgenHMM and IGoR tools using an EM algorithm. Shared clonotypes were analyzed with the tcR package in R, and sharing was normalized by the product of cloneset sizes. To study raw recombination without the effects of thymic and clonal selection, out-of-frame nonproductive sequences were analyzed. TCRdb applied fastp at Q25 and MiXCR to the public reads, then kept only in-frame beta chains. Every distinct CDR3 protein forms one entry, paired with its most common genes and DNA. Here the V and J calls rest on TCRdb's processing, not on the authors' analysis. The sample table records 200,000 to 250,000 distinct CDR3 sequences; roughly 7.1% of these occur just once. The ten most abundant clones make up 13% to 15% of the sample.

What the research found in general, with its limitations: Invariant T cells such as MAIT and iNKT could partly confound zero-insertion analyses, though diverse VJ usage argued against this for most clonotypes. Because the same donors could not be followed over many years, the conclusions depended on cross-sectional statistical analysis. Out-of-frame TCR alpha sharing in monozygotic twins was systematically underestimated by recombination models, whereas sharing between unrelated individuals was in agreement with the recombination models. Abundant cord blood beta clonotypes carried fewer insertions; young adult naive repertoires showed a weaker similar trend, while memory repertoires showed none. In beta out-of-frame sequences, excess twin sharing was weaker, because having fewer shared sequences lowered the signal-to-noise ratio. Compared with coincidental sharing between unrelated individuals, out-of-frame TCR alpha sequences shared between twins showed an excess of sequences with low generation probability.

The same specimen was also included in a second study, on T cells expressing NK-cell markers. As the second study states: Seven to nine donors provided sorted CD3+CD56+NKG2C+, CD3+CD56+NKG2C- and CD3+CD56-NKG2C+ T-cell subsets, whose TCR beta-chain repertoires were profiled. Among the eight sequenced donors, only one was HCMV-seronegative, while the other seven were HCMV-seropositive. To restrict sorting to alphabetaTCR-expressing T cells, an anti-gammadeltaTCR antibody was added in several experiments. In roughly six donors, the dominant CD3+CD56+NKG2C+ clonotypes were among the top 10 CD8+ clonotypes and accounted for about 1.0-7.5% of CD8+ T cells. Those dominant clonotypes were again the most abundant among CD3+CD56-NKG2C+ cells in a few donors, at about 28.3-60.1%. It remained unclear whether the expanded NKG2C-expressing T cell clones were specific for HCMV antigens. The study sequenced eight donors, all healthy volunteers chosen at random: three men and five women. A commercial ELISA kit detecting HCMV-specific IgG in serum was used to determine HCMV serostatus. MIGEC was used to demultiplex reads and group the reads by UMI, and MiTCR was used to assemble and quantify clonotypes. To exclude erroneous sequences, only TCR cDNA sequences supported by at least two reads were retained. The tcR package was used for downstream repertoire analysis, with clonotypes matched between fractions based on CDR3 nucleotide sequence plus V segment. VDJmatch was used to annotate antigen specificity against VDJdb, with one amino acid substitution in CDR3 permitted.

The receptor comes from a woman younger than 35 in good health. The specimen was CD8+ T cells sorted from blood. This receptor chain uses TRBV20-1 and TRBJ2-7, with TRBD2 identical over 12 junction bases. The CDR3 reads CSANRWTSGTHSYEQYF. In nucleotides, the sequence is TGCAGTGCTAACCGCTGGACTAGCGGGACGCACTCCTACGAGCAGTACTTC.